This TCR beta chain was retrieved from a study of cytomegalovirus exposure and HLA in healthy donors. The study, taken as a whole, reports: The availability of immune exposure information extended only to CMV serostatus.

Details on this clone: Antigen: not known. This sample also contains other DNA sequences that code for the same CDR3.

V dropped 6 bases and J dropped 1 base, with 9 bases sitting between them. The V gene's germline CDR1 is LNHDA and CDR2 SQIVND (reference sequence). The CDR3 extends over 13 amino acids. The study ran its PCR with 60 Vbeta and 13 Jbeta primers. The assay was immunoSEQ multiplex PCR, and TCRdb's table has in-frame clones only and misses some. The sample includes about 190,000 clones, 75% to 85% of them seen just once. The receptor comes from a woman aged 25 to 39 in good health and CMV-seropositive. The specimen was PBMCs. V usage is TRBV19 and J usage is TRBJ1-1; D call uncertain. The CDR3: CASSPGWNTEAFF. CDR3 in DNA: TGTGCCAGTAGCCCCGGGTGGAACACTGAAGCTTTCTTT.